Listed below are T cell receptor beta chains from one sample, sequenced in a study of cytomegalovirus exposure and HLA in healthy donors. Method: immunoSEQ multiplex PCR; TCRdb's copy keeps in-frame clones and lacks some. The sample lists 150,000 or so clones, roughly 76% occurring once. Sample: PBMCs. These TCRs come from a young woman in good health and CMV-seropositive. Each CDR3 is given with its conserved first and last residue.

V | CDR3
TRBV4-3 | CASSQEQASYEQYF
TRBV4-1 | CASSQDLAPGNYGYTF
TRBV6-1 | CAIGWLPQESYTF
TRBV18 | CASSRQWDEQYF
TRBV7-9 | CASSWVGAEAFF
TRBV6-1 | CASRLGQGLYNEQFF
TRBV30 | CAWSPTVNYEQYF
TRBV20-1 | CSARAGQPQHF
TRBV25-1 | CASSPPDRDTGELFF
TRBV7-2 | CASSRLGQKETQYF
TRBV7-9 | CASSLARTDGNTIYF
TRBV5-8 | CASSLAGETIAYQPQHF
TRBV6-5 | CASSYSGQINEKLFF
TRBV4-3 | CASSHTFTSGAYQETQYF
TRBV11-2 | CASSSGFGSNEKLFF
TRBV4-3 | CASSQGVASSYYGYTF
TRBV29-1 | CSVMGLMNTEAFF
TRBV7-9 | CASSFWEGGRTEAFF
TRBV4-1 | CASSQGDLNTEAFF
TRBV5-5 | CASSFTGGYTF
TRBV28 | CASSLYWGGMNTEAFF
TRBV27 | CASSLLAGITDTQYF
TRBV7-9 | CASSLGVSIRGEGYTF
TRBV4-1 | CASSRASGGKKETQYF
TRBV13 | CASSSDRVTYEQYF
TRBV19 | CASIGWDSLADSGNTIYF
TRBV7-9 | CASSSTVGDRNTYEQYF
TRBV2 | CASTELRSKNYGYTF